The 16 T cell receptor beta chains below were found in one sample sequenced in a study of graft-versus-host responses after intestinal transplantation. Repertoires were generated with immunoSEQ multiplex PCR, while TCRdb's copy carries only in-frame clones and drops some. The profile shows more than 25,000 clones, more than 85% of them singletons. The sample here was PBMCs, taken 18 days after transplant. These TCRs come from a human patient who received an intestinal transplant, so some T cells may come from the graft donor.

This clone was detected a few times. The chain combines TRBV10-3 with TRBJ2-5, with TRBD2 identical over 8 bases. With V trimmed by 10 bases and J by 5 bases, 15 bases remained unmatched. There are 15 residues in the CDR3. CDR1 and CDR2 (germline): ENHRY, SYGVKD. The CDR3 nucleotides are TGTGCCACTCAACAGGGCGGGGGGCCGAGTGAGACCCAGTACTTC. It specifies CATQQGGGPSETQYF.

The rearrangement joins TRBV4-1 to TRBJ1-5; no clear D gene. The germline V gene has CDR1 MGHRA and CDR2 YSYEKL. The CDR3 is 13 residues long. V lost 0 bases and J lost 5, with 5 bases in between. The DNA for the CDR3 is TGCGCCAGCAGCCAAGATTGGGATCAGCCCCAGCATTTT. It codes for CASSQDWDQPQHF.

This sequence joins TRBV6-5 and TRBJ1-2; 8 positions agree with TRBD1. Germline V gives CDR1 MNHEY, CDR2 SVGAGI. V shed 5 bases, J shed 4 bases, and the junction held 9 bases outside the gene matches. This CDR3 spans 15 amino acids. CDR3: CASSPPGTGLYGYTF. In DNA form, the CDR3 reads TGTGCCAGCAGTCCCCCAGGGACAGGACTCTATGGCTACACCTTC.

The rearrangement joins TRBV2 to TRBJ1-6; D is unresolved. CDR3 length equals 14 residues. Germline V gene data show CDR1 as SNHLY and CDR2 as FYNNEI. Trimming shortened V by 3 bases and J by 7 bases, and 10 bases separated the two germline ends. The DNA of the CDR3 is TGTGCCAGCAGTGAGCCGGGCGCAAATTCACCCCTCCACTTT. It yields the protein CASSEPGANSPLHF. The full variable domain, its missing parts supplied by reference TRBV2 and TRBJ1-6, is EPEVTQTPSHQVTQMGQEVILRCVPISNHLYFYWYRQILGQKVEFLVSFYNNEISEKSEIFDDQFSVERPDGSNFTLKIRSTKLEDSAMYFCASSEPGANSPLHFGNGTRLTVT.

The genes are TRBV5-6 and TRBJ1-3, with TRBD1 matching over 8 bases. CDR1 and CDR2 (germline): SGHDT, YYEEEE. J gave up 0 bases and V 6 bases, and 8 bases lay outside the gene matches. The CDR3 is 16 amino acids. CDR3 nucleotide sequence: TGTGCCAGCACCAAAGGACAGGGTGGCTCTGGAAACACCATATATTTT. Encoded protein: CASTKGQGGSGNTIYF.

With respect to this clone: A read error may produce the germline difference seen at one junction end. CDR3 nucleotides: TGTGCCAGCAGGAACCGACTAGCGAAGACCGGGGAGCTGTTTTTT. It yields the protein CASRNRLAKTGELFF. The genes are TRBV6-5 and TRBJ2-2; 8 bases match TRBD2. Germline V CDR1 and CDR2: MNHEY, SVGAGI. CDR3 length: 15 residues.

J is TRBJ1-1 and V is TRBV5-1, with D unclear. Trimming removed 0 bases at V and 5 bases at J, with 14 bases between. This CDR3 has 15 residues. In germline, CDR1 is SGHRS, CDR2 YFSETQ. The CDR3 here is CASSLDYEFITEAFF. CDR3 sequence (DNA): TGCGCCAGCAGCTTGGATTACGAGTTTATTACTGAAGCTTTCTTT.

The V call is TRBV4-1, the J call TRBJ2-3; 7 positions match TRBD2. Germline CDR1 is MGHRA and CDR2 is YSYEKL. Trimming at V came to 1 base and at J to 0 bases, leaving 7 bases not matched to a gene. There are 17 residues in the CDR3. In DNA form, the CDR3 reads TGCGCCAGCAGCCAAGGACTCTCGGGGGGTAGCACAGATACGCAGTATTTT. Encoded protein: CASSQGLSGGSTDTQYF.

The CDR3, as DNA: TGTGCCAGCAGCCAAGATGCAGGGGGGAACACTGAAGCTTTCTTT. Encoded protein: CASSQDAGGNTEAFF. V usage is TRBV4-2 and J usage is TRBJ1-1; TRBD1 matches 7 bases. The germline V gene has CDR1 LGHNA and CDR2 YNFKEQ. This CDR3 comprises 15 residues. Losses at the gene ends were 0 bases for V and 1 base for J; bases not matched to a gene: 2.

The V call is TRBV15, the J call TRBJ1-1, with D perhaps TRBD1 (6 bases). V dropped 6 bases and J dropped 5 bases, with 19 bases sitting between them. This CDR3 has 15 residues. Germline V gene data show CDR1 as LNHNV and CDR2 as YYDKDF (reference sequence). This CDR3 is CATRKTVGGFTEAFF. CDR3 sequence (DNA): TGTGCCACCAGAAAAACAGTAGGGGGGTTTACTGAAGCTTTCTTT. Supplemented by reference TRBV15 and TRBJ1-1, the full variable domain reads DAMVIQNPRYQVTQFGKPVTLSCSQTLNHNVMYWYQQKSSQAPKLLFHYYDKDFNNEADTPDNFQSRRPNTSFCFLDIRSPGLGDTAMYLCATRKTVGGFTEAFFGQGTRLTVV.

The chain uses TRBV5-4 and TRBJ1-1; TRBD1 agrees at 9 bases. V lost 4 bases, J lost 1 base, and 8 bases stayed unmatched. The V gene's germline CDR1 is SGHNT and CDR2 YYREEE (reference sequence). This CDR3 contains 16 residues. CDR3 bases: TGTGCCAGCAGCAGGGGAACAGGGGGCAGGAACACTGAAGCTTTCTTT. Translating it yields CASSRGTGGRNTEAFF.

The chain combines TRBV18 with TRBJ2-7, with 11 nucleotides matching TRBD1. After removal of 0 bases from V and 4 bases from J, the junction contained 2 bases not matched to a gene. This CDR3 has 15 amino acids. The germline V gene has CDR1 KGHSH and CDR2 LQKENI. The CDR3: CASSPPGQGAYEQYF. The CDR3 DNA reads as TGTGCCAGCTCACCACCCGGACAGGGGGCGTACGAGCAGTACTTC.

The gene calls are TRBV5-1 and TRBJ2-7; 11 bases fit TRBD1. Germline CDR1 SGHRS, CDR2 YFSETQ. The J segment lost 1 base and the V segment lost 4 bases, leaving 7 bases of the junction unmatched. The CDR3 contains 16 residues. This CDR3 reads CASSPRGQGASYEQYF. The CDR3 coding sequence is TGCGCCAGCAGCCCTAGAGGACAGGGGGCTTCCTACGAGCAGTACTTC. The entire variable domain, with the rest obtained from reference TRBV5-1 and TRBJ2-7, is as follows: KAGVTQTPRYLIKTRGQQVTLSCSPISGHRSVSWYQQTPGQGLQFLFEYFSETQRNKGNFPGRFSGRQFSNSRSEMNVSTLELGDSALYLCASSPRGQGASYEQYFGPGTRLTVT.

The genes are TRBV5-6 and TRBJ2-5, with TRBD1 matching 7 bases. J was trimmed by 0 bases and V by 4 bases; bases with no gene match: 6. The CDR3 is 15 residues long. Germline V gene data show CDR1 as SGHDT and CDR2 as YYEEEE. In DNA, the CDR3 is TGTGCCAGCAGCCGGTATGACAGGGACCAAGAGACCCAGTACTTC. Protein product: CASSRYDRDQETQYF.

This clone was observed a few times. The chain recombines TRBV9 with TRBJ2-1; D gene ambiguous. Per the germline V gene, CDR1 is SGDLS and CDR2 is YYNGEE. The CDR3 has 14 residues. V was pared by 0 bases and J by 10 bases, with 14 bases between. This CDR3 is CASSVASWADEQFF. CDR3 DNA sequence: TGTGCCAGCAGCGTAGCTTCGTGGGCAGACGAGCAGTTCTTC.

J is TRBJ1-6 and V is TRBV7-2; D gene ambiguous. The germline gives CDR1 SGHTA, CDR2 FQGNSA. There are 16 residues in the CDR3. V was shortened by 5 bases and J by 7 bases, with 18 bases between the two germline ends. The CDR3 here is CASSPPGSTWNSPLHF. CDR3 nucleotides: TGTGCCAGCAGCCCGCCCGGAAGTACGTGGAATTCACCCCTCCACTTT.